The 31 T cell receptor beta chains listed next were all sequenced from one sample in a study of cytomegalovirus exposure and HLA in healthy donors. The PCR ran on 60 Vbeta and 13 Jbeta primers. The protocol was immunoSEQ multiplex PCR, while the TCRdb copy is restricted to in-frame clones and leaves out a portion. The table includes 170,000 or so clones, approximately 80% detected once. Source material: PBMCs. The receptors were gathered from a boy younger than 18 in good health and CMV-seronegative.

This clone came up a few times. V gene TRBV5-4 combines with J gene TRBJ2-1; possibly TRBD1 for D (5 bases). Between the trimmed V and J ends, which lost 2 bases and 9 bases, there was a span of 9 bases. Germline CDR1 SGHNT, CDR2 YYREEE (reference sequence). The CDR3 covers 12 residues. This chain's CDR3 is CASSFPGFEQFF. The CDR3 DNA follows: TGTGCCAGCAGCTTTCCAGGGTTTGAGCAGTTCTTC.

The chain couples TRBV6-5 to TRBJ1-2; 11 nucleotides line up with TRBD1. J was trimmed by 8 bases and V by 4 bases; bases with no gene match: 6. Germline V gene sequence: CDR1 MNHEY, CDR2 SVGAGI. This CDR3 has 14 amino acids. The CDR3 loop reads CASSFGQGALGYTF. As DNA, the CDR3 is TGTGCCAGCAGTTTCGGACAGGGGGCTCTAGGCTACACCTTC.

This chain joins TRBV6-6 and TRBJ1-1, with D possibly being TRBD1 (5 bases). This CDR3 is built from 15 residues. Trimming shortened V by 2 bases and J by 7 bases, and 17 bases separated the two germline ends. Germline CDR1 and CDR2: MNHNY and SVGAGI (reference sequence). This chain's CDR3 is CASSYLAGTGSEAFF. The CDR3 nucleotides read TGTGCCAGCAGTTACCTCGCCGGGACTGGGAGTGAAGCTTTCTTT.

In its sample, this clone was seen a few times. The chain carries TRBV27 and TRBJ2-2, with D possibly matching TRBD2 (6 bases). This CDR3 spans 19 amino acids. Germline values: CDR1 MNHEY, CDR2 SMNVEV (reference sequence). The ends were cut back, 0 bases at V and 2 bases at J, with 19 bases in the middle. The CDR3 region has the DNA TGTGCCAGCAGTTTATCGGGACGACTAGATCAAATCAACACCGGGGAGCTGTTTTTT. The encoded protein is CASSLSGRLDQINTGELFF.

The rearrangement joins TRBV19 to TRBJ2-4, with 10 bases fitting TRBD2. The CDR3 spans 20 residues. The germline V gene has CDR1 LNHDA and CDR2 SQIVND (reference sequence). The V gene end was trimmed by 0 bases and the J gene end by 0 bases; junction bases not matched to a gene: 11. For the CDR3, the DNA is TGTGCCAGTAGTATAGATGGACCGGGACTAGCGAGTCTAGCCAAAAACATTCAGTACTTC. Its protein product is CASSIDGPGLASLAKNIQYF.

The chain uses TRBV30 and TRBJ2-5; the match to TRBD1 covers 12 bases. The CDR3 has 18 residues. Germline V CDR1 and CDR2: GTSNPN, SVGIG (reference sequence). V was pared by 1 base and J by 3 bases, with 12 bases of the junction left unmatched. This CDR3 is CAWSAGTGGSLVKETQYF. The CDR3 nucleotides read TGTGCCTGGAGTGCGGGGACAGGGGGCAGCCTAGTGAAAGAGACCCAGTACTTC.

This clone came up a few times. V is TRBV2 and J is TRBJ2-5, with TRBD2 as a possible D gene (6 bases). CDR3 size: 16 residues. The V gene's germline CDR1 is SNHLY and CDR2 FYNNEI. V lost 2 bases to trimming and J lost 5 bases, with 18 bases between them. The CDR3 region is CASSEPPGLATETQYF. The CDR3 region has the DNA TGTGCCAGCAGTGAACCCCCGGGACTGGCAACGGAGACCCAGTACTTC.

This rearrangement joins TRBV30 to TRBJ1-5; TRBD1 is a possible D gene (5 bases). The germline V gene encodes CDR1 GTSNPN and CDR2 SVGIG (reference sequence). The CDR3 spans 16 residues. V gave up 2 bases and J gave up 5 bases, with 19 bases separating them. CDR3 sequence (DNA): TGTGCCTGGAGTCCCCGGAGGGGAAATAGATATCAGCCCCAGCATTTT. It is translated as CAWSPRRGNRYQPQHF. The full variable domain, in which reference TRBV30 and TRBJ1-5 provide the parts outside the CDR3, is SQTIHQWPATLVQPVGSPLSLECTVEGTSNPNLYWYRQAAGRGLQLLFYSVGIGQISSEVPQNLSASRPQDRQFILSSKKLLLSDSGFYLCAWSPRRGNRYQPQHFGDGTRLSIL.

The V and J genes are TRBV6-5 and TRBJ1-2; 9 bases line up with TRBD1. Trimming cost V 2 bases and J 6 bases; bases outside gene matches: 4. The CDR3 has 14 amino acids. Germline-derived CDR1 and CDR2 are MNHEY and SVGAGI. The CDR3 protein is CASSYGGQGDGYTF. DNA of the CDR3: TGTGCCAGCAGTTACGGGGGACAGGGAGATGGCTACACCTTC.

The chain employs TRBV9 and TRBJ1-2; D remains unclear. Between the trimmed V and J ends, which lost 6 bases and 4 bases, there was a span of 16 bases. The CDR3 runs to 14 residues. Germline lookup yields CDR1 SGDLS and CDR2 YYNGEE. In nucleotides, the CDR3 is TGTGCCAGCACCCATTCGGGGAGTAGCTATGGCTACACCTTC. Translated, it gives CASTHSGSSYGYTF.

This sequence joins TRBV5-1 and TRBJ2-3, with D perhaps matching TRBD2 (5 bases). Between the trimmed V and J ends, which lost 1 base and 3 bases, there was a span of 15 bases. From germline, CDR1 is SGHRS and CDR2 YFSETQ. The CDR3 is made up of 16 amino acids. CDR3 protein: CASSLPSNTRTDTQYF. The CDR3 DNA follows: TGCGCCAGCAGCTTGCCCTCTAACACTAGAACAGATACGCAGTATTTT.

The CDR3 spells CASSPGQGKPIYGYTF. CDR3 DNA: TGTGCCAGCAGCCCCGGACAGGGCAAACCAATCTATGGCTACACCTTC. This chain links TRBV7-8 with TRBJ1-2; 8 bases map to TRBD1. V lost 5 bases to trimming and J lost 4 bases; unmatched junction nucleotides: 12. CDR1 and CDR2 (germline): SGHVS, FQNEAQ. The CDR3 is 16 amino acids.

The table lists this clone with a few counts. The CDR3 spells CASSPLRTGQETQYF. The DNA of the CDR3 is TGCGCCAGCAGCCCGCTTCGGACAGGGCAAGAGACCCAGTACTTC. The V gene is TRBV4-1, the J gene TRBJ2-5; 8 bases are a match to TRBD1. Germline values: CDR1 MGHRA, CDR2 YSYEKL. V gave up 4 bases and J gave up 2 bases; unmatched junction bases: 6. The CDR3 has 15 residues.

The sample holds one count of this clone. The DNA for the CDR3 is TGTGCCAGCAGTGAGTCGGGTGGACAGGGGCTCTACACCGGGGAGCTGTTTTTT. It translates to CASSESGGQGLYTGELFF. The rearrangement joins TRBV6-4 to TRBJ2-2; TRBD1 matches 9 bases. The CDR3 spans 18 residues. The germline CDR1 and CDR2 sequences are MRHNA and SNTAGT. Unmatched junction bases numbered 11, after V lost 3 bases and J lost 3 bases.

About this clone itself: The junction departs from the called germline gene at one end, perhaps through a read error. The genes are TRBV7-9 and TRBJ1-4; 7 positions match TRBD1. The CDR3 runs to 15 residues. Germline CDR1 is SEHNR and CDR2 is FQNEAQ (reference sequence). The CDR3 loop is CSSSPSTGKGTELFF. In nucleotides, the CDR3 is TGTTCCAGCAGCCCTTCGACAGGGAAGGGAACCGAACTGTTTTTT.

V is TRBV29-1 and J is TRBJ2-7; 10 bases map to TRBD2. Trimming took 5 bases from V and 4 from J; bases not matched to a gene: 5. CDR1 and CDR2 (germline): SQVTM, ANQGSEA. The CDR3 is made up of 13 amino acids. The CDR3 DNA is TGCAGCGTTCCCGCTAGCGGGAGTTACGAGCAGTACTTC. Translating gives CSVPASGSYEQYF.

This CDR3 reads CASSGAAEGIYF. CDR3 bases: TGCGCCAGCAGCGGAGCAGCGGAAGGAATCTACTTC. V gene TRBV10-2 combines with J gene TRBJ2-7; tentative D call: TRBD2 (5 bases). V lost 6 bases to trimming and J lost 13 bases, with 19 bases between them. Germline V CDR1 and CDR2: WSHSY, SAAADI. CDR3 length: 12 amino acids.

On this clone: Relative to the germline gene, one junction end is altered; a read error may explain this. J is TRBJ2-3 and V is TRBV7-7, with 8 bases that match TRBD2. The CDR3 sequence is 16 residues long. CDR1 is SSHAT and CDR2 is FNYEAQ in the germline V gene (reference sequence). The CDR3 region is CASSPRPAGGTDTQYF. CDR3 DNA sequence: TGTGCTAGCAGCCCTCGCCCAGCGGGGGGCACAGATACGCAGTATTTT.

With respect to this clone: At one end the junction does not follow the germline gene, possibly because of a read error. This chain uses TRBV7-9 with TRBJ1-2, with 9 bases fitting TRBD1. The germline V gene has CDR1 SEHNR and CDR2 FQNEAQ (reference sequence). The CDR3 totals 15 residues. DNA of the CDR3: TGTTCCAGCAGCTCGGGGACAGGGTATAACTATGGCTACACCTTC. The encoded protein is CSSSSGTGYNYGYTF.

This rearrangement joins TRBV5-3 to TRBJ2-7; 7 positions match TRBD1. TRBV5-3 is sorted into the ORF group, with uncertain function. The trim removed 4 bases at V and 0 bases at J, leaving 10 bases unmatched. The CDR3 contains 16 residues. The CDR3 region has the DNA TGTGCCAGAAGCGGAACCGGGACAGTGAGCTCCTACGAGCAGTACTTC. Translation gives CARSGTGTVSSYEQYF.

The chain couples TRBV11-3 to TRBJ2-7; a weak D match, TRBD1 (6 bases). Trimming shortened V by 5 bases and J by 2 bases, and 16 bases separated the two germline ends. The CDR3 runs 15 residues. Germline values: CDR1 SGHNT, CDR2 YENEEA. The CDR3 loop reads CASSAHRAKAYEQYF. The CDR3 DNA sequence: TGTGCCAGCAGCGCTCACAGGGCAAAGGCCTACGAGCAGTACTTC.

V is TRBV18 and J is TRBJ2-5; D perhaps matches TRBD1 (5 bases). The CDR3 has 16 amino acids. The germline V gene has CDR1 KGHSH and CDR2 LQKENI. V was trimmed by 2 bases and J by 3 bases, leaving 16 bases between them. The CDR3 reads CASSPKQLRREETQYF. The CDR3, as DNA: TGTGCCAGCTCACCAAAGCAACTTCGCAGGGAAGAGACCCAGTACTTC. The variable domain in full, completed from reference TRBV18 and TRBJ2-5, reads NAGVMQNPRHLVRRRGQEARLRCSPMKGHSHVYWYRQLPEEGLKFMVYLQKENIIDESGMPKERFSAEFPKEGPSILRIQQVVRGDSAAYFCASSPKQLRREETQYFGPGTRLLVL.

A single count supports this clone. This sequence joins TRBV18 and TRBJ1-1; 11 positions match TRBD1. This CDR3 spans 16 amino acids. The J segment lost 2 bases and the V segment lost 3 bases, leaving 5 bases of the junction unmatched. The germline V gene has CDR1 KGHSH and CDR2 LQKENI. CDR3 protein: CASSPSGTGGNTEAFF. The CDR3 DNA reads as TGTGCCAGCTCACCGTCCGGGACAGGGGGTAACACTGAAGCTTTCTTT.

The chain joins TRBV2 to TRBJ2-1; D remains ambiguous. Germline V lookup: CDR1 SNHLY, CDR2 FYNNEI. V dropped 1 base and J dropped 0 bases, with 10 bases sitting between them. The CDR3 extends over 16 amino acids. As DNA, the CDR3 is TGTGCCAGCAGTGAAGGGGTAGCTTCCTCCTACAATGAGCAGTTCTTC. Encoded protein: CASSEGVASSYNEQFF.

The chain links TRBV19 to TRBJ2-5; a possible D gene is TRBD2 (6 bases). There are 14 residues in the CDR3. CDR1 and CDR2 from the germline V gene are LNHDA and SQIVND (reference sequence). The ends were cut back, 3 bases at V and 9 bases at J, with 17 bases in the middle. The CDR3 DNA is TGTGCCAGTAGTATCGTCAGCGGGCCGAGGGCCCAGTACTTC. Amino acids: CASSIVSGPRAQYF.

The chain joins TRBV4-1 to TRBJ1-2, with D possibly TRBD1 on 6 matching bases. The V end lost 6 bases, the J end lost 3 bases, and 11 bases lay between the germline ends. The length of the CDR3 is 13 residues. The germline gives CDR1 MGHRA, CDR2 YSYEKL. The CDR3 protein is CASRQGYDYGYTF. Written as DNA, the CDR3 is TGCGCCAGCAGACAGGGTTATGACTATGGCTACACCTTC.

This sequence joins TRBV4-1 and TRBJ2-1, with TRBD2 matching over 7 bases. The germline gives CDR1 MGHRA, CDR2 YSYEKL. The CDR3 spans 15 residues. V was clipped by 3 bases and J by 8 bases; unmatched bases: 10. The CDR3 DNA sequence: TGCGCCAGCAGCCAGGTTTGGGGGGGGAACTATGAGCAGTTCTTC. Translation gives CASSQVWGGNYEQFF.

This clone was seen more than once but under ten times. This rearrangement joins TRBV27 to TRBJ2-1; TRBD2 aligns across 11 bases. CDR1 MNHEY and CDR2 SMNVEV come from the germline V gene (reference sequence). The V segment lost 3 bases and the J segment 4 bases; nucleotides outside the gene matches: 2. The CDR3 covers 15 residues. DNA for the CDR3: TGTGCCAGCAGTTTGGTAGCGGGGGGGTACAATGAGCAGTTCTTC. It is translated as CASSLVAGGYNEQFF.

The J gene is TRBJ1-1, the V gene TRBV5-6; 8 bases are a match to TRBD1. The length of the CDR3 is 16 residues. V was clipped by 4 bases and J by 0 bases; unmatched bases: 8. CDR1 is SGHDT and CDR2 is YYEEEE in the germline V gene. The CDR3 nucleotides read TGTGCCAGCAGCCCGCACGGACAGGGTTTGAACACTGAAGCTTTCTTT. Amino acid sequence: CASSPHGQGLNTEAFF.

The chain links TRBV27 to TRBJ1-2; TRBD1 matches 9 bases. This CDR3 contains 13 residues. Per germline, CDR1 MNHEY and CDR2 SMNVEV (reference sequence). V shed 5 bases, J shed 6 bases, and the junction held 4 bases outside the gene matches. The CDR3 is CASSVRDRDGYTF. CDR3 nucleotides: TGTGCCAGCAGTGTCCGGGACAGGGATGGCTACACCTTC.

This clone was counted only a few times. The CDR3 here is CASSLSNGDTDTQYF. The CDR3 nucleotides are TGCGCCAGCAGCTTGTCTAACGGAGACACAGATACGCAGTATTTT. The chain joins TRBV5-1 to TRBJ2-3; D is unclear. Looked up from germline, CDR1 is SGHRS and CDR2 is YFSETQ. This CDR3 has 15 amino acids. Trimming stripped 1 base from V and 2 bases from J, with 11 bases between.